This TCR beta chain was obtained from a study of T cells in Graves' hyperthyroidism and ophthalmopathy. Study-level results: Prediction of ophthalmopathy progression came a median around 6.1 months pre-onset.

The CDR3 loop spans 14 amino acids. The V segment lost 6 bases and the J segment 7 bases; nucleotides outside the gene matches: 12. The V gene's germline CDR1 is DFQATT and CDR2 SNEGSKA (reference sequence). In this sample, this clonotype turned up many times. Its antigen is not known. Regions amplified from RNA transcripts were the TCR beta CDR3 regions. TCR CDR3 underwent first-round RT-PCR with the HTBI primer set. TCRdb reanalysed the multiplex PCR reads using MiXCR and keeps one entry per CDR3 protein. The data show 500,000 to 750,000 distinct CDR3 sequences, 15% to 18% seen once. Material: blood. The chain has TRBV20-1 and TRBJ1-5; the match to TRBD1 covers 7 bases. The receptor comes from a woman between 25 and 40 years old with Graves' hyperthyroidism. CDR3 bases: TGCAGTGCCAGAACGGGAGGGGGCGGGCAGCCCCAGCATTTT. Translated: CSARTGGGGQPQHF.